This T cell receptor (beta chain) stems from a study of vaccination and CD4 T cells after COVID-19. Looking at the study overall: Post-COVID draws came a median roughly 100 days after diagnosis (range 35 to 161). For post-vaccine samples, collection took place a median roughly 72 days after dose two, ranging from 14 to 241. Stimuli were overlapping spike peptide pools of SARS-CoV-2 and three common cold coronaviruses (HCoV-NL63, HCoV-OC43, HCoV-229E).

This clonotype was detected only a few times. Its antigen is unidentified. The Oncomine TCR Beta short-read assay sequenced DNA from cultured CD4+ T cells. TCRdb used MiXCR to reprocess the PCR reads, holding one entry per CDR3 protein. The sample carries about 21,000 distinct CDR3 sequences, under 60% recorded once. V gave up 7 bases and J gave up 1 base, with 9 bases separating them. This CDR3 has 13 residues. CDR1 and CDR2 from the germline V gene are KGHDR and SFDVKD. Treatment denoted: roughly ten-day PBMC culture with coronavirus spike peptide pools or control peptides (ViraFEST assay). Peptide pool stimulation in ViraFEST expanded antigen-specific T cells, whose TCRs were then sequenced.

The sequence came from a human donor who had recovered from COVID-19. The rearrangement links TRBV24-1 to TRBJ2-5; D perhaps matches TRBD1 (6 bases). Sequenced material: CD4+ T cells from blood, cultured in vitro. CDR3 residues: CATSRDTQETQYF. In nucleotides, the CDR3 is TGTGCCACCAGCCGGGACACCCAAGAGACCCAGTACTTC.